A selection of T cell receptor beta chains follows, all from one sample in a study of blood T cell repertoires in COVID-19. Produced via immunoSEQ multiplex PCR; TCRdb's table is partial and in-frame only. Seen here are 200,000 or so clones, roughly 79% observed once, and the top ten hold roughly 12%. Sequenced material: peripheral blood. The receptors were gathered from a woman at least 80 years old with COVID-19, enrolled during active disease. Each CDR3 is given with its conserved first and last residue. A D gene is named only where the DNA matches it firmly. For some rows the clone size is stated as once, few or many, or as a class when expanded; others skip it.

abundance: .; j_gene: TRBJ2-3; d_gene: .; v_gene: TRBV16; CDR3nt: TGTGCCAGCAGCCAATGGCTAGATACGCAGTATTTT; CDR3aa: CASSQWLDTQYF
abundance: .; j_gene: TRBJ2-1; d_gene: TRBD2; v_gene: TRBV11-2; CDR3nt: TGTGCCAGCAGCCCGCGGGAGGGCCGCTACAATGAGCAGTTCTTC; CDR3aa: CASSPREGRYNEQFF
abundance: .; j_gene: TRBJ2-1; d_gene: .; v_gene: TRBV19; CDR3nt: TGTGCCAGTAGTATCGGCGGATTCAATGAGCAGTTCTTC; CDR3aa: CASSIGGFNEQFF
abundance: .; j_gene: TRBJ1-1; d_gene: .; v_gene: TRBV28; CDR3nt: TGTGCCAGCATTCGAGGGGGGGACACTGAAGCTTTCTTT; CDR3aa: CASIRGGDTEAFF
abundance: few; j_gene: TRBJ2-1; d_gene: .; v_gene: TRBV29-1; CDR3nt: TGCAGCGTCTACAGGAGCTCCTACAATGAGCAGTTCTTC; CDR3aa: CSVYRSSYNEQFF
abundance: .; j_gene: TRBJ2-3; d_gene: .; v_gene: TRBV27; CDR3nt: TGTGCCAGCAGTTTATTTGGAAGGGGGAAAGGCACAGATACGCAGTATTTT; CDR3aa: CASSLFGRGKGTDTQYF
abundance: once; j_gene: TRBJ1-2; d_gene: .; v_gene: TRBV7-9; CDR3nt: TGTGCCAGCAGCTTGGAACAGTCTGCGTATGGCTACACCTTC; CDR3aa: CASSLEQSAYGYTF
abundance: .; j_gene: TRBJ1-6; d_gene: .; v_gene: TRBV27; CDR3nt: TGTGCCAGCAGTTTATTCCCGGGACATAATATCGATAATTCACCCCTCCACTTT; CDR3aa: CASSLFPGHNIDNSPLHF
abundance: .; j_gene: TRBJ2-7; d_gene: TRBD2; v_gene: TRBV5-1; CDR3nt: TGCGCCAGCAGCTTAGTTAACGGGGGGGTTCCCTACGAGCAGTACTTC; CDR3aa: CASSLVNGGVPYEQYF
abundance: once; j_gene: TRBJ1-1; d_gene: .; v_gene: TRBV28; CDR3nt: TGTGCCAGCACCTTAAACACTGAAGCTTTCTTT; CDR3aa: CASTLNTEAFF
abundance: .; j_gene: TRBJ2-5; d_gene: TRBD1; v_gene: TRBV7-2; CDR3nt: TGTGCCAGCAGACAGGGGGAGACCCAGTACTTC; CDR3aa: CASRQGETQYF
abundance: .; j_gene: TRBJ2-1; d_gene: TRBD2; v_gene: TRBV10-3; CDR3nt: TGTGCCATCAGTGACCCCGGGACTAGCAATGAGCAGTTCTTC; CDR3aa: CAISDPGTSNEQFF
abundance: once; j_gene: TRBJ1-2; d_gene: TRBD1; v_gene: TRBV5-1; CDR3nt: TGCGCCAGCAGCTCCACCCGACAGGGGGGCTATGGCTACACCTTC; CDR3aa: CASSSTRQGGYGYTF
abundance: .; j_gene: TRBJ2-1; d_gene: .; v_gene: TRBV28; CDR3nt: TGTGCCAGCAGTTTACGGGGGGCGACGAATGAGCAGTTCTTC; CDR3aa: CASSLRGATNEQFF
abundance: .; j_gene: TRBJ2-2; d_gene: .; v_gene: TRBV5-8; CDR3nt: TGTGCCCCCTCGTCCAGGCGATCCACCGGGGAGCTGTTTTTT; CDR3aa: CAPSSRRSTGELFF
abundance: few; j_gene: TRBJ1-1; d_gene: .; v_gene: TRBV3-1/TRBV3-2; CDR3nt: TGTGCCAGCAGCCACGGAGGCACTGAAGCTTTCTTT; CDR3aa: CASSHGGTEAFF
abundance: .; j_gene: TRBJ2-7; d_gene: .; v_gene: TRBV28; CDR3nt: TGTGCCAGCACCACTAGAGCCCCCAGGGGTCAGGGATACGAGCAGTACTTC; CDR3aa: CASTTRAPRGQGYEQYF
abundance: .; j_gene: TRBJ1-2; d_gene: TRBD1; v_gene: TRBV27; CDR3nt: TGTGCCAGCAGTTCGGGACAGGGGGCTTTCTATGGCTACACCTTC; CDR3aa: CASSSGQGAFYGYTF
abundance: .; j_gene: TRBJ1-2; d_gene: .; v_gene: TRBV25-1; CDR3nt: TGTGCCAGCAGTACGGCGGGTTATGGCTACACCTTC; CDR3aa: CASSTAGYGYTF
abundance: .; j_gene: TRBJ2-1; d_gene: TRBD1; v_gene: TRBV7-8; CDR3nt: TGTGCCAGCAGCTTACGGCAGGGGGCGGCCTACAATGAGCAGTTCTTC; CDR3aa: CASSLRQGAAYNEQFF